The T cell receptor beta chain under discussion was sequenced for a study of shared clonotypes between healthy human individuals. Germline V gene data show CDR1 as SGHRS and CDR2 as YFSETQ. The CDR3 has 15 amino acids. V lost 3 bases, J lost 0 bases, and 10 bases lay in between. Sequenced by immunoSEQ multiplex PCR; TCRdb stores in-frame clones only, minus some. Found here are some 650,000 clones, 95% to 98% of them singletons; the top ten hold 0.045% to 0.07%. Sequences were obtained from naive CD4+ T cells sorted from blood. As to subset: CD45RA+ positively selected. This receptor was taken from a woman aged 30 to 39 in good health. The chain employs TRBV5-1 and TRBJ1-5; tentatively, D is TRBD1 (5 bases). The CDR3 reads CASSWGTGSNQPQHF. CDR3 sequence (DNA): TGCGCCAGCAGCTGGGGGACGGGTAGCAATCAGCCCCAGCATTTT.